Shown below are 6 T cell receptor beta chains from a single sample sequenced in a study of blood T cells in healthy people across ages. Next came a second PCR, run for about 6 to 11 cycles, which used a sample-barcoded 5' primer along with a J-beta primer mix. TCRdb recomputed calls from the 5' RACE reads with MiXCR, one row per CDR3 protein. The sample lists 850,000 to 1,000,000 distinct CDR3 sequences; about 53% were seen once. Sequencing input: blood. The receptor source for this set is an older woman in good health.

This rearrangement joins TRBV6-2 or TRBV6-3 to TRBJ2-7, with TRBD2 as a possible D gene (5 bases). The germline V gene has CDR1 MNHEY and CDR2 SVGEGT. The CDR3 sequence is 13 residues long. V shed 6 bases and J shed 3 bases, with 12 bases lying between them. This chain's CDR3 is CASRDPGNYEQYF. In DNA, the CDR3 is TGTGCCAGCAGGGACCCGGGAAACTACGAGCAGTACTTC.

CDR3: CASARRQGASSLSPHEQYF. CDR3 sequence (DNA): TGTGCCAGCGCCCGGCGGCAGGGGGCGAGCTCCTTAAGTCCCCACGAGCAGTACTTC. The chain employs TRBV27 and TRBJ2-7, with 8 bases aligning to TRBD1. CDR1 is MNHEY, CDR2 SMNVEV, per germline (reference sequence). The CDR3 length is 19 residues. The V gene end was trimmed by 8 bases and the J gene end by 5 bases; junction bases not matched to a gene: 26.

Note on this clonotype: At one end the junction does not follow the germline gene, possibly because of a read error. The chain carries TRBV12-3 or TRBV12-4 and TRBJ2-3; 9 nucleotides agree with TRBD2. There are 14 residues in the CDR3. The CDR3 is CASTLSGRTDAQYF. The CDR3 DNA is TGTGCCAGCACCCTCAGCGGGAGGACAGATGCGCAGTATTTT.

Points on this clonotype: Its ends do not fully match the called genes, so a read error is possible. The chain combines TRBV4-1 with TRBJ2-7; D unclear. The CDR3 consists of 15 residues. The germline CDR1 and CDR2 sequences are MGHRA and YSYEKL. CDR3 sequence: CASSHYFQLSSEQYF. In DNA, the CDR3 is TGCGCCAGCAGCCACTATTTCCAGCTGTCCTCCGAGCAGTACTTC.

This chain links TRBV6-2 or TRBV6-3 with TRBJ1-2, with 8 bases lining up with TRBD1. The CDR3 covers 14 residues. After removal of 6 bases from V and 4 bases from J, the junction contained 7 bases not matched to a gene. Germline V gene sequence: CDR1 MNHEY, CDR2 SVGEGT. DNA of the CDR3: TGTGCCAGCAGACCAGGGGGCTACGCCTATGGCTACACCTTC. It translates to CASRPGGYAYGYTF.

The CDR3 region has the DNA TGTGCCAGCTGGCGACTAGCGGGAGGGCCTACAGATACGCAGTATTTT. Its translation: CASWRLAGGPTDTQYF. This chain links TRBV27 with TRBJ2-3; 14 nucleotides align to TRBD2. Trimming cost V 8 bases and J 3 bases; bases outside gene matches: 7. Per the germline V gene, CDR1 is MNHEY and CDR2 is SMNVEV (reference sequence). This CDR3 comprises 16 residues.